These 30 T cell receptor beta chains were sequenced from one sample in a study of resident and recirculating memory T cells in vitiligo. The table came from immunoSEQ multiplex PCR; TCRdb's copy has only in-frame clones and leaves some out. Altogether 40,000 to 45,000 clones are present, 80% to 95% being singletons, with the ten largest covering about 4.6%. The sequencing sample was made of blood. Receptor source: a male donor with vitiligo.

This chain joins TRBV9 and TRBJ2-3; 8 nucleotides agree with TRBD2. The length of the CDR3 is 15 residues. With 0 bases clipped from V and 4 bases from J, the junction kept 4 bases outside the gene matches. Looked up from germline, CDR1 is SGDLS and CDR2 is YYNGEE. The CDR3 coding sequence is TGTGCCAGCAGCGTAGTAAGCGGGGGCCCAGATACGCAGTATTTT. This gives the protein CASSVVSGGPDTQYF.

In this sample, this clone turned up a few times. The CDR3 DNA reads as TGTGCCTGGAGTGTACGTTTCGGGACAGGTGGGACTGAAGCTTTCTTT. Translating gives CAWSVRFGTGGTEAFF. The chain is built from TRBV30 and TRBJ1-1; the match to TRBD1 covers 8 bases. Germline V gene lookup returns CDR1 GTSNPN and CDR2 SVGIG (reference sequence). The junction had 11 bases not matched to a gene; V was cut back by 0 bases and J by 5 bases. This CDR3 is built from 16 residues.

The V call is TRBV6-5, the J call TRBJ1-2; TRBD1 matches 7 bases. The V segment lost 6 bases and the J segment 8 bases; nucleotides outside the gene matches: 12. CDR1 MNHEY and CDR2 SVGAGI come from the germline V gene. The CDR3 consists of 14 residues. CDR3 region: CASSSGQTISGYTF. The DNA of the CDR3 is TGTGCCAGCAGCTCGGGACAGACTATCAGCGGCTACACCTTC.

The gene calls are TRBV7-3 and TRBJ1-1, with D tentatively TRBD1 (6 bases). The CDR3 runs to 14 residues. V lost 5 bases, J lost 4 bases, and 14 bases lay in between. Germline V gene sequence: CDR1 SGHTA, CDR2 FQGTGA. CDR3 coding DNA: TGTGCCAGCAGCGAAGATAGGGGGGGCACTGAAGCTTTCTTT. Protein sequence: CASSEDRGGTEAFF.

The sample holds a few counts of this clone. In DNA form, the CDR3 reads TGTGCCAGCAGCCTCCTCCGGGAGGCTGAAGCTTTCTTT. This encodes CASSLLREAEAFF. This chain joins TRBV9 and TRBJ1-1; no clear D. Between the trimmed V and J ends, which lost 4 bases and 6 bases, there was a span of 13 bases. The CDR3 has 13 residues. Per the germline V gene, CDR1 is SGDLS and CDR2 is YYNGEE.

The chain couples TRBV11-3 to TRBJ2-7; possible D gene TRBD1, 6 bases. This CDR3 comprises 13 residues. V was pared by 3 bases and J by 5 bases, with 11 bases between. Germline V gives CDR1 SGHNT, CDR2 YENEEA. The DNA of the CDR3 is TGTGCCAGCAGCTTCCAAACAGGGAACGAGCAGTACTTC. Translating it yields CASSFQTGNEQYF.

The chain uses TRBV11-2 and TRBJ2-5; tentative D call: TRBD2 (5 bases). This CDR3 region has 14 residues. Germline V lookup: CDR1 SGHAT, CDR2 FQNNGV. V gave up 0 bases and J gave up 7 bases, with 12 bases separating them. Here the CDR3 DNA reads TGTGCCAGCAGCTTAGATTGGAGCGGTGGGACCCAGTACTTC. Translating it yields CASSLDWSGGTQYF.

The V and J genes are TRBV2 and TRBJ2-1; 7 bases line up with TRBD1. The J segment lost 10 bases and the V segment lost 5 bases, leaving 5 bases of the junction unmatched. This CDR3 has 12 residues. CDR1 is SNHLY, CDR2 FYNNEI, per germline. DNA for the CDR3: TGTGCCAGCAGTCCGACAGGGCCAGAGCAGTTCTTC. Amino acid sequence: CASSPTGPEQFF.

The rearrangement uses TRBV7-9 and TRBJ2-2; the D gene is possibly TRBD2 (5 bases). The CDR3 runs 14 residues. V gave up 3 bases and J gave up 5 bases, with 10 bases separating them. CDR1 and CDR2 from the germline V gene are SEHNR and FQNEAQ (reference sequence). The CDR3 loop reads CASSLDRTTGELFF. The CDR3 nucleotides are TGTGCCAGCAGCTTGGATCGGACTACCGGGGAGCTGTTTTTT.

The chain uses TRBV30 and TRBJ2-7; 9 nucleotides align to TRBD1. The CDR3 sequence is 13 residues long. Germline V gene data show CDR1 as GTSNPN and CDR2 as SVGIG (reference sequence). Trimming took 5 bases from V and 1 from J; bases not matched to a gene: 3. The CDR3 nucleotides read TGTGCCTGGCAGGACAGGGGTTCCTACGAGCAGTACTTC. Translated, it gives CAWQDRGSYEQYF. Combining the CDR3 with reference TRBV30 and TRBJ2-7 gives the whole variable domain SQTIHQWPATLVQPVGSPLSLECTVEGTSNPNLYWYRQAAGRGLQLLFYSVGIGQISSEVPQNLSASRPQDRQFILSSKKLLLSDSGFYLCAWQDRGSYEQYFGPGTRLTVT.

V gene TRBV19 combines with J gene TRBJ1-1; no clear D. Trimming shortened V by 9 bases and J by 1 base, and 12 bases separated the two germline ends. Germline V CDR1 and CDR2: LNHDA, SQIVND (reference sequence). The CDR3 consists of 13 residues. DNA for the CDR3: TGTGCCAGCTCGGAGGCAGCGAACACTGAAGCTTTCTTT. Translated, it gives CASSEAANTEAFF.

V gene TRBV10-3 combines with J gene TRBJ2-5, with TRBD2 identical over 8 bases. Germline loops: CDR1 ENHRY, CDR2 SYGVKD. The CDR3 has 12 residues. V was clipped by 8 bases and J by 3 bases; unmatched bases: 2. CDR3: CAIGRGEETQYF. CDR3 nucleotide sequence: TGTGCCATCGGGCGGGGGGAAGAGACCCAGTACTTC.

This clone appeared a single time. The V call is TRBV6-6, the J call TRBJ2-2; possibly TRBD2 for D (6 bases). Trimming shortened V by 8 bases and J by 4 bases, and 17 bases separated the two germline ends. Germline V gene sequence: CDR1 MNHNY, CDR2 SVGAGI (reference sequence). The CDR3 length is 15 residues. The CDR3: CASFSSGGGTGELFF. The CDR3 DNA follows: TGTGCCAGCTTTTCCTCCGGGGGAGGCACCGGGGAGCTGTTTTTT.

The rearrangement joins TRBV12-5 to TRBJ2-1, with D tentatively TRBD1 (6 bases). Per the germline V gene, CDR1 is LGHNT and CDR2 is FRNRAP. V lost 1 base and J 4 bases, leaving 17 bases between the germline ends. CDR3 size: 17 residues. The CDR3 spells CASGLGTLTGVYNEQFF. The CDR3 nucleotides are TGTGCTAGTGGTTTGGGCACGTTGACAGGTGTTTACAATGAGCAGTTCTTC.

This chain uses TRBV7-6 with TRBJ2-1; D possibly corresponds to TRBD2 (5 bases). Trimming shortened V by 5 bases and J by 5 bases, and 10 bases separated the two germline ends. Germline V CDR1 and CDR2: SGHVS, FNYEAQ. The length of the CDR3 is 13 residues. The CDR3 coding sequence is TGTGCCAGCAGCGGCCGGGGTCACAATGAGCAGTTCTTC. Translated: CASSGRGHNEQFF.

V gene TRBV7-2 combines with J gene TRBJ1-3, with D perhaps matching TRBD1 (6 bases). Trimming left V 5 bases short and J 2 bases short, with 13 bases between. This CDR3 is built from 15 residues. Germline loops: CDR1 SGHTA, CDR2 FQGNSA. CDR3: CASSLGGVTGNTIYF. CDR3 sequence (DNA): TGTGCCAGCAGCCTAGGGGGGGTGACTGGAAACACCATATATTTT.

This chain connects TRBV29-1 to TRBJ2-3; a weak D match, TRBD1 (5 bases). Trimming stripped 6 bases from V and 2 bases from J, with 9 bases between. From germline, CDR1 is SQVTM and CDR2 ANQGSEA. The CDR3 contains 12 residues. This chain's CDR3 is CSVTVITDTQYF. The CDR3 nucleotides are TGCAGCGTGACAGTGATCACAGATACGCAGTATTTT.

The V gene is TRBV6-1, the J gene TRBJ1-6; TRBD1 might be the D (6 bases). Trimming left V 4 bases short and J 2 bases short, with 18 bases between. The CDR3 loop spans 18 amino acids. Per germline, CDR1 MNHNS and CDR2 SASEGT. The CDR3: CASSGRRGQGPYNSPLHF. As DNA, the CDR3 is TGTGCCAGCAGTGGTCGAAGGGGCCAGGGGCCCTATAATTCACCCCTCCACTTT.

The CDR3 DNA reads TGTGCCAGCAGGGCAAGTCGCACTGAAGCTTTCTTT. It is translated as CASRASRTEAFF. The chain recombines TRBV21-1 with TRBJ1-1; the DNA was not used to check the table's D call, TRBD1. TRBV21-1 is a pseudogene segment. The CDR3 contains 12 residues.

The chain is built from TRBV18 and TRBJ1-6, with a weak D call TRBD1 (6 bases). V dropped 0 bases and J dropped 7 bases, with 10 bases sitting between them. Per the germline V gene, CDR1 is KGHSH and CDR2 is LQKENI. The length of the CDR3 is 15 residues. The DNA of the CDR3 is TGTGCCAGCTCACCACCAGGGGGAGTAAATTCACCCCTCCACTTT. Protein: CASSPPGGVNSPLHF.

This sequence joins TRBV13 and TRBJ1-2, with TRBD1 matching 10 bases. The CDR3 spans 13 residues. Germline V gives CDR1 PRHDT, CDR2 FYEKMQ (reference sequence). V gave up 3 bases and J gave up 7 bases; unmatched junction bases: 2. CDR3 sequence: CASSLDRGFGYTF. DNA of the CDR3: TGTGCCAGCAGCTTGGACAGGGGGTTTGGCTACACCTTC. Drawing the rest from reference TRBV13 and TRBJ1-2, the complete variable domain is AAGVIQSPRHLIKEKRETATLKCYPIPRHDTVYWYQQGPGQDPQFLISFYEKMQSDKGSIPDRFSAQQFSDYHSELNMSSLELGDSALYFCASSLDRGFGYTFGSGTRLTVV.

The chain employs TRBV7-2 and TRBJ2-1, with TRBD1 identical over 8 bases. The CDR3 is made up of 14 amino acids. V lost 5 bases to trimming and J lost 4 bases; unmatched junction nucleotides: 4. Per the germline V gene, CDR1 is SGHTA and CDR2 is FQGNSA. The CDR3 is CASSPQGGYNEQFF. CDR3 in DNA: TGTGCCAGCAGCCCACAGGGGGGATACAATGAGCAGTTCTTC.

The chain is built from TRBV6-1 and TRBJ2-1; TRBD2 is a possible D gene (7 bases). CDR1 and CDR2 from the germline V gene are MNHNS and SASEGT. The CDR3 totals 15 residues. Trimming pared 7 bases from V and 4 bases from J, leaving 17 bases between. CDR3 residues: CASIHTGGGYNEQFF. The CDR3 nucleotides are TGTGCCAGCATCCATACGGGGGGCGGTTACAATGAGCAGTTCTTC.

V and J are TRBV1 and TRBJ1-5; TRBD1 was called by the table and not checked on the DNA. TRBV1 is recorded as a pseudogene. This CDR3 is 14 amino acids long. Written as DNA, the CDR3 is TGCACCAGCAGTCGACAGGGTACGGATCAGCCCCAGCATTTT. It translates to CTSSRQGTDQPQHF.

This chain uses TRBV4-2 with TRBJ1-2, with D tentatively TRBD1 (5 bases). The CDR3 length is 15 residues. CDR1 is LGHNA and CDR2 is YNFKEQ in the germline V gene. V lost 0 bases and J 5 bases, leaving 13 bases between the germline ends. This CDR3 reads CASSQDWQDTYGYTF. The CDR3, as DNA: TGTGCCAGCAGCCAAGATTGGCAGGACACTTATGGCTACACCTTC.

The V gene is TRBV11-2, the J gene TRBJ1-5; 7 bases line up with TRBD1. The CDR3 is made up of 14 amino acids. Germline V gene lookup returns CDR1 SGHAT and CDR2 FQNNGV. V shed 3 bases, J shed 2 bases, and the junction held 1 base outside the gene matches. The CDR3 loop is CASSFTGGNQPQHF. The CDR3, as DNA: TGTGCCAGCAGCTTTACAGGGGGCAATCAGCCCCAGCATTTT. The variable domain in full, with the rest retrieved from reference TRBV11-2 and TRBJ1-5, is EAGVAQSPRYKIIEKRQSVAFWCNPISGHATLYWYQQILGQGPKLLIQFQNNGVVDDSQLPKDRFSAERLKGVDSTLKIQPAKLEDSAVYLCASSFTGGNQPQHFGDGTRLSIL.

This chain joins TRBV9 and TRBJ1-6; maybe TRBD1 (5 bases). V lost 4 bases and J lost 7, with 15 bases in between. The CDR3 totals 15 residues. CDR1 and CDR2 (germline): SGDLS, YYNGEE. DNA for the CDR3: TGTGCCAGCAGCATCACAGGATCCGGGAATTCACCCCTCCACTTT. Its translation: CASSITGSGNSPLHF.

The chain carries TRBV11-2 and TRBJ2-7; 10 bases fit TRBD1. The germline V gene has CDR1 SGHAT and CDR2 FQNNGV. Losses at the gene ends were 8 bases for V and 3 bases for J; bases not matched to a gene: 1. This CDR3 has 12 residues. CDR3 residues: CASGTGVYEQYF. The CDR3 coding sequence is TGTGCCAGCGGGACAGGGGTCTACGAGCAGTACTTC.

The chain is built from TRBV7-9 and TRBJ1-4, with TRBD1 identical over 9 bases. CDR3 size: 15 residues. Trimming cost V 7 bases and J 8 bases; bases outside gene matches: 11. CDR1 is SEHNR, CDR2 FQNEAQ, per germline (reference sequence). The CDR3 loop is CASTTLGTGKEKLFF. DNA for the CDR3: TGTGCCAGCACGACTCTCGGGACAGGGAAAGAAAAACTGTTTTTT.

This clone occurred once. CDR3 DNA sequence: TGTGCCAGCAGCTTTCGGGGGGCCGGGGAGACCCAGTACTTC. Its protein product is CASSFRGAGETQYF. The gene calls are TRBV7-6 and TRBJ2-5; a possible D gene is TRBD2 (7 bases). The CDR3 consists of 14 residues. CDR1 is SGHVS, CDR2 FNYEAQ, per germline. The V and J ends lost 3 bases and 5 bases respectively, with 13 bases between them.